The clone carrying this T cell receptor (beta chain) was detected only once. This specimen belongs to a study of blood T cell repertoires in COVID-19. This CDR3 contains 13 residues. Germline V gene lookup returns CDR1 MNHEY and CDR2 SVGAGI. Trimming took 6 bases from V and 5 from J, leaving 11 bases between them. The study counted Cohort 3 donors as recovered given two negative PCRs, clearance, or symptom resolution. The repertoire was sequenced with immunoSEQ multiplex PCR; TCRdb's copy has only in-frame clones and lacks some. The data contain roughly 180,000 clones, 86% of them singletons. This sequence originates from a woman in her 30s who had recovered from COVID-19. Input material: PBMCs or T cells enriched from blood (not recorded which). This chain uses TRBV6-5 with TRBJ1-5; D is unresolved. The CDR3 DNA reads TGTGCCAGCAGCTTAGACCAGGATCAGCCCCAGCATTTT. Amino acids: CASSLDQDQPQHF.